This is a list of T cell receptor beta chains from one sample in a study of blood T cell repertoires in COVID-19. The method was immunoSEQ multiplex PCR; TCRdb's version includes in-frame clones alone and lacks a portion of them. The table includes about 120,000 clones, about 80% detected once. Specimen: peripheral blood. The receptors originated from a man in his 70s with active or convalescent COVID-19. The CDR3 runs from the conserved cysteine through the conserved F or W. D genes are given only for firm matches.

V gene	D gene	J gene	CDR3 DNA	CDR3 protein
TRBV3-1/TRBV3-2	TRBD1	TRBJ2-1	TGTGCCAGCAGCCTAACAGGGGCCGATGAGCAGTTCTTC	CASSLTGADEQFF
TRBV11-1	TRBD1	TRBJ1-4	TGTGCCAGCAGACCCGGGACAGCAACTAATGAAAAACTGTTTTTT	CASRPGTATNEKLFF
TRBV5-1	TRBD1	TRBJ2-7	TGCGCCAGTCGTGGGACAGGGAAAACCTACGAGCAGTACTTC	CASRGTGKTYEQYF
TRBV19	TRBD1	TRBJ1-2	TGTGCCAGTACTCCCGAGACCGGGACAGGGAGTGGCTACACCTTC	CASTPETGTGSGYTF
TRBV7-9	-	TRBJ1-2	TGTGCCAGCAGCTTTTTGGCAACAGACGGCTACACCTTC	CASSFLATDGYTF
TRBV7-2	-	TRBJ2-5	TGTGCCAGCAGCGGGAGACCCTCAGAGACCCAGTACTTC	CASSGRPSETQYF
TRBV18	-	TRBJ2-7	TGTGCCAGCTCACCAGCGGGTCCAGGAGAGCAGTACTTC	CASSPAGPGEQYF
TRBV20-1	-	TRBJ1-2	TGCAGTGCTTACCTCGGGGGGTCGGGCACCTTC	CSAYLGGSGTF
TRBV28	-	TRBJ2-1	TGTGCCAGCAGTTTGCTAAACTACAATGAGCAGTTCTTC	CASSLLNYNEQFF
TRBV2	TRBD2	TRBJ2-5	TGTGCCAGCACTGTAGATACTAGCGTGGGAGAGACCCAGTACTTC	CASTVDTSVGETQYF
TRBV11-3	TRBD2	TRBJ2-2	TGTGCCAGCAGCTCGGGACTAGCGGGGGCGAACACCGGGGAGCTGTTTTTT	CASSSGLAGANTGELFF